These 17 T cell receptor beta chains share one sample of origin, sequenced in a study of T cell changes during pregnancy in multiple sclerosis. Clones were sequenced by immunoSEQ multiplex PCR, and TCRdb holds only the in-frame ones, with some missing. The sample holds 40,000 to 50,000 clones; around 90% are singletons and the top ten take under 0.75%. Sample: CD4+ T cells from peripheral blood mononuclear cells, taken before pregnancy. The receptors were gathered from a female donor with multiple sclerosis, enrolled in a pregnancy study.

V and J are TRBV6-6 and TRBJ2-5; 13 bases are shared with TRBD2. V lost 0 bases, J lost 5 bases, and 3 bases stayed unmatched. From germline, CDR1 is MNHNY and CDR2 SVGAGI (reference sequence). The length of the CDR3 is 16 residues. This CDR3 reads CASSYSRTSGSETQYF. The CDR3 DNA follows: TGTGCCAGCAGTTACTCGCGGACTAGCGGGAGTGAGACCCAGTACTTC.

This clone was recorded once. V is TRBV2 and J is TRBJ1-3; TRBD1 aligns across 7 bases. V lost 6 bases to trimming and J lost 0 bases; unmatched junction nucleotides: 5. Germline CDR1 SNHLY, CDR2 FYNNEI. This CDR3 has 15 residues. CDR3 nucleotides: TGTGCCAGCAGCCGGGACAGATCCTCTGGAAACACCATATATTTT. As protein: CASSRDRSSGNTIYF.

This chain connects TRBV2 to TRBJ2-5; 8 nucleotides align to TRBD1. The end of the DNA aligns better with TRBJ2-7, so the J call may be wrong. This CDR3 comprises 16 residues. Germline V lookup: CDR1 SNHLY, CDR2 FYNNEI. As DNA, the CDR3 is TGTGCCAGCAGTAAGAGTTCGGACAGGGCTTCCTACGAGCAGTACTTC. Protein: CASSKSSDRASYEQYF.

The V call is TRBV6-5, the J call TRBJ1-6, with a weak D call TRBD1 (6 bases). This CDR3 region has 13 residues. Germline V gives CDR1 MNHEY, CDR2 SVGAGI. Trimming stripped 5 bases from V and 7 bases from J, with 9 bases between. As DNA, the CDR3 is TGTGCCAGCAGTCGGCAGGGGAATTCACCCCTCCACTTT. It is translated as CASSRQGNSPLHF.

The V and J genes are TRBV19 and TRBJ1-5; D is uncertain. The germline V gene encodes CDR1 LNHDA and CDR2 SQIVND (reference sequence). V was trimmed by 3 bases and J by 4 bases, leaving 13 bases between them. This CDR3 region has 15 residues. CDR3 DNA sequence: TGTGCCAGTAGTATTTCGGTGACGAGGAATCAGCCCCAGCATTTT. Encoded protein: CASSISVTRNQPQHF. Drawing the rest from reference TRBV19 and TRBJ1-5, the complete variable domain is DGGITQSPKYLFRKEGQNVTLSCEQNLNHDAMYWYRQDPGQGLRLIYYSQIVNDFQKGDIAEGYSVSREKKESFPLTVTSAQKNPTAFYLCASSISVTRNQPQHFGDGTRLSIL.

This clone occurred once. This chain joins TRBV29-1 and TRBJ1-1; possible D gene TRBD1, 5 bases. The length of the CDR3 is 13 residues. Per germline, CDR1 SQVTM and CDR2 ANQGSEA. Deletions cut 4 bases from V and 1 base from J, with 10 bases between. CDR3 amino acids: CSVGGLPNTEAFF. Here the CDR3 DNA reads TGCAGCGTTGGGGGACTTCCGAACACTGAAGCTTTCTTT. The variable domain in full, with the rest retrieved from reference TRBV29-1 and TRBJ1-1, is SAVISQKPSRDICQRGTSLTIQCQVDSQVTMMFWYRQQPGQSLTLIATANQGSEATYESGFVIDKFPISRPNLTFSTLTVSNMSPEDSSIYLCSVGGLPNTEAFFGQGTRLTVV.

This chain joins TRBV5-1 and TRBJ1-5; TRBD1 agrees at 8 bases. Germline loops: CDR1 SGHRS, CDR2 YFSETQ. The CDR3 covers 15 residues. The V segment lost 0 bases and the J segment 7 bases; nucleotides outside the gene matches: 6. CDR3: CASSLAGQGGQPQHF. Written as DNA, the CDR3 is TGCGCCAGCAGCTTGGCTGGACAGGGCGGGCAGCCCCAGCATTTT.

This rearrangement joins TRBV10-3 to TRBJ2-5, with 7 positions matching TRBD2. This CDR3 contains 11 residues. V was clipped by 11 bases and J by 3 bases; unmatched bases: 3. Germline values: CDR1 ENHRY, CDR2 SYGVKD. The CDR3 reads CAGGGEETQYF. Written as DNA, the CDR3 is TGTGCCGGGGGGGGTGAAGAGACCCAGTACTTC.

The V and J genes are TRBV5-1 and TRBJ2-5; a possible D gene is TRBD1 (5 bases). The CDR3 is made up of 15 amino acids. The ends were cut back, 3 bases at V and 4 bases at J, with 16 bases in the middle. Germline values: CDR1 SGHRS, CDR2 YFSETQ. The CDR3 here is CASSSLSGPRETQYF. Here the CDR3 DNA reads TGCGCCAGCAGCTCCCTGTCAGGGCCGCGAGAGACCCAGTACTTC. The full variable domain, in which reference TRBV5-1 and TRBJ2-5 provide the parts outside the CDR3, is KAGVTQTPRYLIKTRGQQVTLSCSPISGHRSVSWYQQTPGQGLQFLFEYFSETQRNKGNFPGRFSGRQFSNSRSEMNVSTLELGDSALYLCASSSLSGPRETQYFGPGTRLLVL.

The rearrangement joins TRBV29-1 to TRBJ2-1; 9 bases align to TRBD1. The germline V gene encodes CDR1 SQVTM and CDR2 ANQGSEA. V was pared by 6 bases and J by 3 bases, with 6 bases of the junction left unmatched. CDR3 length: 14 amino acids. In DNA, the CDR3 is TGCAGCGTGATGGGACAGGGTAGCTACAATGAGCAGTTCTTC. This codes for CSVMGQGSYNEQFF.

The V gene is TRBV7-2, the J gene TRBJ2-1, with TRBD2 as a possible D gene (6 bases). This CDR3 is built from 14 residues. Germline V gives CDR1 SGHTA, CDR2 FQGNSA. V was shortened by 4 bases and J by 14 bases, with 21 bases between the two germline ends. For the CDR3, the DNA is TGTGCCAGCAGCTCCCGTGTAGGGGCGGGAAAGGAGTTCTTC. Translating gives CASSSRVGAGKEFF.

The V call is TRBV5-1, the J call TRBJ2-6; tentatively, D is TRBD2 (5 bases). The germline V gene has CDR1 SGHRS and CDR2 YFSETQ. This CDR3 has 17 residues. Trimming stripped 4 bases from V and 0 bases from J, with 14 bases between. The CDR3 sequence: CASSQRTGSSGANVLTF. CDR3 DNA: TGCGCCAGCAGCCAACGGACGGGGAGCTCTGGGGCCAACGTCCTGACTTTC.

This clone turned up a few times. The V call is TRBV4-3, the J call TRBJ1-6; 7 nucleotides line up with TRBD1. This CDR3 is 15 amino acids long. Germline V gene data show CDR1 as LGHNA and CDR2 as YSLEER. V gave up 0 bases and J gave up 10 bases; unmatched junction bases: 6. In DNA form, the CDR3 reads TGCGCCAGCAGCCAAGATTCGCAGGGGGACTCACCCCTCCACTTT. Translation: CASSQDSQGDSPLHF.

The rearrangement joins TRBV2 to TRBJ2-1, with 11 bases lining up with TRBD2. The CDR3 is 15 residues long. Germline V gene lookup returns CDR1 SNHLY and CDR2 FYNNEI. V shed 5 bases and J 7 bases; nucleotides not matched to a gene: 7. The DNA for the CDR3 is TGTGCCAGCAGTTCCACTAGCGGGAGAGGGAATGAGCAGTTCTTC. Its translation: CASSSTSGRGNEQFF.

CDR3 protein: CASSQERDLGSYTF. CDR3 in DNA: TGCGCCAGCAGCCAGGAACGGGATTTGGGGAGCTACACCTTC. The rearrangement joins TRBV4-1 to TRBJ1-2, with D unresolved. V lost 3 bases to trimming and J lost 9 bases, with 17 bases between them. CDR3 length equals 14 residues. The germline CDR1 and CDR2 sequences are MGHRA and YSYEKL.

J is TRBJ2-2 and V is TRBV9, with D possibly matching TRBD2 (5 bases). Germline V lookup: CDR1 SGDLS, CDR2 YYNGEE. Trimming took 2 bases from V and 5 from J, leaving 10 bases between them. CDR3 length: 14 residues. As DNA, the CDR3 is TGTGCCAGCAGCGTCTGGACGGGGACCGGGGAGCTGTTTTTT. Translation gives CASSVWTGTGELFF.

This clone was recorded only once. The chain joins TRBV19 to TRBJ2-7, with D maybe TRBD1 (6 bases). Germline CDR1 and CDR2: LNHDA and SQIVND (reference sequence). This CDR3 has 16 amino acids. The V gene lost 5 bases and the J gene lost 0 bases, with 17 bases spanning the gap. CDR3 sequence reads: CASSQPTGYSSYEQYF. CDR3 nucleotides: TGTGCCAGTAGTCAACCGACAGGATACAGCTCCTACGAGCAGTACTTC.